This T cell receptor beta chain derives from a study of shared clonotypes between healthy human individuals. The V end was cut by 3 bases, the J end by 3 bases, with 15 bases between. The CDR3 consists of 15 residues. Germline V gives CDR1 WNHNN, CDR2 SYGVQD (reference sequence). At a deep level, the assay was run. Every subset's genomic DNA went evenly onto several immunoSEQ plates. Sequencing was performed with immunoSEQ multiplex PCR; in TCRdb, only in-frame clones are kept and a portion is missing. The table lists roughly 650,000 clones, around 97% of them singletons. The V call is TRBV10-1, the J call TRBJ2-7, with D possibly being TRBD1 (6 bases). Specimen: naive CD4+ T cells sorted from blood. Subset denoted: CD45RA+ positively selected. The clonotype was recovered from a woman under 40 in good health. In DNA, the CDR3 is TGCGCCAGCAGTGAATATCGGGACACCAACTACGAGCAGTACTTC. Translating it yields CASSEYRDTNYEQYF.